This section outlines one TCR beta chain sequence together with its context. This entry belongs to a study of blood T cell repertoires in COVID-19. On the study more broadly: COVID-19 samples, acute and convalescent, were from the United States, Italy and Spain.

V gave up 4 bases and J gave up 0 bases; unmatched junction bases: 4. CDR3 length: 15 residues. CDR1 and CDR2 (germline): SGHRS, YFSETQ. Profiling relied on immunoSEQ multiplex PCR, and the TCRdb table lists in-frame clones only, not all of them. Of roughly 56,000 clones in the sample, around four fifths were seen once. This TCR was sampled from a man between 65 and 85 years old with acute or convalescent COVID-19. The chain couples TRBV5-1 to TRBJ2-7; 10 bases fit TRBD1. The sequencing sample was made of peripheral blood. DNA of the CDR3: TGCGCCAGCAGCAGGGGACAGGGGAACTCCTACGAGCAGTACTTC. The encoded protein is CASSRGQGNSYEQYF.